This T cell receptor (beta chain) originates from a study of cytotoxic CD8 clonotypes in ibrutinib-treated CLL. Measured with immunoSEQ multiplex PCR; TCRdb has only the in-frame clones, and not every one. The profile covers under 150,000 clones, with around four fifths appearing a single time and roughly 3.3% taken by the ten largest. The CDR3 spans 14 residues. Germline V CDR1 and CDR2: MNHEY, SVGAGI. The V end was cut by 0 bases, the J end by 5 bases, with 10 bases between. Whole-study findings and limits: Exceeding age-matched healthy donors, baseline clonality also tracked the counts of circulating CD8+ T cells.

Concerning this clone itself: Antigen unknown.

The TCR comes from a human donor with chronic lymphocytic leukemia. Sequenced material: PBMCs, taken after 24 months of ibrutinib treatment. The chain carries TRBV6-5 and TRBJ1-2; no reliable D call. The CDR3 DNA sequence: TGTGCCAGCAGTTACTCCGGGATCCGATATGGCTACACCTTC. Encoded protein: CASSYSGIRYGYTF.